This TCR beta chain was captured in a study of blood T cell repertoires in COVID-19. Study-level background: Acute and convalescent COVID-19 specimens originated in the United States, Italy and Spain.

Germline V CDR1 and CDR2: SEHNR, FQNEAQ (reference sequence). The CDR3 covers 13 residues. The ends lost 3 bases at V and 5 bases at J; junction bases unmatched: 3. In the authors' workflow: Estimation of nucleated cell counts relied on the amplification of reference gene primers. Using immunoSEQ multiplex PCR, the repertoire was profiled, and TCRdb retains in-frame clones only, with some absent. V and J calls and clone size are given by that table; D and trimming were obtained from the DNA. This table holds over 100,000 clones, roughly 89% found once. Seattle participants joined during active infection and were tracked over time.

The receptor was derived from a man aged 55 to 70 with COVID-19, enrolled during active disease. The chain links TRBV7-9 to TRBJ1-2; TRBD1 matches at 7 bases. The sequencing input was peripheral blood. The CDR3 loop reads CASSFEGAYGYTF. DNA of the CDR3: TGTGCCAGCAGCTTTGAGGGGGCGTATGGCTACACCTTC.